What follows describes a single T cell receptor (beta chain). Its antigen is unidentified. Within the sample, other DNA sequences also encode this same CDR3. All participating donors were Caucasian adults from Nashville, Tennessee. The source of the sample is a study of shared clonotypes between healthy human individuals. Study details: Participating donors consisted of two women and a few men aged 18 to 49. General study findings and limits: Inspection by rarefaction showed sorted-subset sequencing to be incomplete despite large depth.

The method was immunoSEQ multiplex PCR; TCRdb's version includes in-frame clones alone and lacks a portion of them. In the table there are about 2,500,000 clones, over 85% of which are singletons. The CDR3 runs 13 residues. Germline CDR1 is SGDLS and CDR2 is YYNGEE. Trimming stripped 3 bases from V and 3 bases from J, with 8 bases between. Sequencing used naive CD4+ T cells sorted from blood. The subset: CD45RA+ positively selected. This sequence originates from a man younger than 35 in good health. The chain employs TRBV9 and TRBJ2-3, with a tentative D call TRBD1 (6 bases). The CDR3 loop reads CASSARGTDTQYF. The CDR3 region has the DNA TGTGCCAGCAGCGCCAGGGGTACAGATACGCAGTATTTT. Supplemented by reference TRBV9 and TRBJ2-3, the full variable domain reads DSGVTQTPKHLITATGQRVTLRCSPRSGDLSVYWYQQSLDQGLQFLIQYYNGEERAKGNILERFSAQQFPDLHSELNLSSLELGDSALYFCASSARGTDTQYFGPGTRLTVL.